Following are 23 T cell receptor beta chains from one sample sequenced in a study of chemoradiotherapy in HPV16-positive cancers. The protocol was immunoSEQ multiplex PCR, while the TCRdb copy is restricted to in-frame clones and leaves out a portion. The table lists thousands of clones, approximately 86% of them singletons. The specimen comprised tumor tissue, sampled from a patient who underwent chemoradiotherapy. The receptors come from a human donor with HPV-associated anogenital cancer.

This chain uses TRBV30 with TRBJ1-1; D may be TRBD1 (6 bases). The V gene's germline CDR1 is GTSNPN and CDR2 SVGIG (reference sequence). CDR3 size: 13 residues. The ends were cut back, 1 base at V and 3 bases at J, with 9 bases in the middle. The CDR3 loop reads CAWSAHRDTEAFF. The CDR3 DNA reads as TGTGCCTGGAGTGCACACAGGGACACTGAAGCTTTCTTT. Full variable domain (remainder filled in from reference TRBV30 and TRBJ1-1): SQTIHQWPATLVQPVGSPLSLECTVEGTSNPNLYWYRQAAGRGLQLLFYSVGIGQISSEVPQNLSASRPQDRQFILSSKKLLLSDSGFYLCAWSAHRDTEAFFGQGTRLTVV.

This chain uses TRBV5-1 with TRBJ1-1; TRBD1 might be the D (6 bases). Germline values: CDR1 SGHRS, CDR2 YFSETQ. This CDR3 region has 16 residues. The V and J ends lost 0 bases and 1 base respectively, with 13 bases between them. Here the CDR3 reads CASSLGGRGRNTEAFF. The CDR3 DNA reads TGCGCCAGCAGCTTGGGGGGCAGGGGCAGGAACACTGAAGCTTTCTTT. Filled out from reference TRBV5-1 and TRBJ1-1, the complete variable domain reads KAGVTQTPRYLIKTRGQQVTLSCSPISGHRSVSWYQQTPGQGLQFLFEYFSETQRNKGNFPGRFSGRQFSNSRSEMNVSTLELGDSALYLCASSLGGRGRNTEAFFGQGTRLTVV.

Turning to this clone: Sequence at one end of the junction differs from germline and may be a read error. V usage is TRBV6-1 and J usage is TRBJ1-2, with D perhaps TRBD1 (5 bases). CDR1 is MNHNS and CDR2 is SASEGT in the germline V gene. The CDR3 contains 12 residues. The CDR3 nucleotides are TGTGCCAGCAGAGAAGACAGTTCTGGCTACACCTTC. Protein: CASREDSSGYTF.

This clone appeared a few times. The chain couples TRBV19 to TRBJ1-5, with TRBD1 matching over 8 bases. V was pared by 5 bases and J by 5 bases, with 8 bases of the junction left unmatched. The CDR3 is made up of 15 amino acids. Germline CDR1 reads LNHDA; CDR2 reads SQIVND (reference sequence). CDR3 sequence (DNA): TGTGCCAGTAGTGCGCAGACAGGGGATCATCAGCCCCAGCATTTT. Translating gives CASSAQTGDHQPQHF.

This chain joins TRBV9 and TRBJ2-3, with 8 bases aligning to TRBD2. CDR1 and CDR2 from the germline V gene are SGDLS and YYNGEE. The CDR3 has 16 residues. Germline trimming cut 0 bases from V and 1 base from J; bases unmatched to any gene: 4. The CDR3 DNA reads as TGTGCCAGCAGCGTAGCTGCGGGAGGACGCACAGATACGCAGTATTTT. Translation: CASSVAAGGRTDTQYF.

V usage is TRBV28 and J usage is TRBJ2-3, with D maybe TRBD1 (5 bases). The CDR3 runs 17 residues. The V and J ends lost 5 bases and 5 bases respectively, with 23 bases between them. Germline V gives CDR1 MDHEN, CDR2 SYDVKM. CDR3 protein: CASSTPAQGGVKDTQYF. The CDR3 nucleotides read TGTGCCAGCAGTACGCCCGCCCAGGGTGGGGTGAAAGATACGCAGTATTTT. Supplemented by reference TRBV28 and TRBJ2-3, the full variable domain reads DVKVTQSSRYLVKRTGEKVFLECVQDMDHENMFWYRQDPGLGLRLIYFSYDVKMKEKGDIPEGYSVSREKKERFSLILESASTNQTSMYLCASSTPAQGGVKDTQYFGPGTRLTVL.

The V and J genes are TRBV7-2 and TRBJ1-1; unclear D gene. Trimming took 3 bases from V and 1 from J, leaving 6 bases between them. The CDR3 is 13 residues long. In germline, CDR1 is SGHTA, CDR2 FQGNSA. DNA for the CDR3: TGTGCCAGCAGCTTCCGATCGAACACTGAAGCTTTCTTT. Translation gives CASSFRSNTEAFF.

The chain uses TRBV19 and TRBJ2-7, with 8 bases fitting TRBD2. The germline V gene encodes CDR1 LNHDA and CDR2 SQIVND (reference sequence). The CDR3 covers 12 residues. Unmatched junction bases numbered 2, after V lost 5 bases and J lost 5 bases. The CDR3 loop is CASSRGGNEQYF. The CDR3 bases are TGTGCCAGTAGTCGGGGGGGAAACGAGCAGTACTTC.

The chain employs TRBV7-8 and TRBJ1-4; D is unresolved. Trimming pared 4 bases from V and 7 bases from J, leaving 7 bases between. Germline CDR1 is SGHVS and CDR2 is FQNEAQ. The CDR3 has 12 amino acids. The CDR3 sequence: CASSSRSEKLFF. CDR3 bases: TGTGCCAGCAGCTCCAGATCTGAAAAACTGTTTTTT.

CDR3 DNA sequence: TGCAGCGCTGGGGGCGGGGGGCCCACCTACGAGCAGTACTTC. Amino acids: CSAGGGGPTYEQYF. The rearrangement joins TRBV29-1 to TRBJ2-7; TRBD2 aligns across 8 bases. The trim removed 7 bases at V and 2 bases at J, leaving 10 bases unmatched. This CDR3 comprises 14 residues. Germline V CDR1 and CDR2: SQVTM, ANQGSEA.

This clone was recorded once. V gene TRBV18 combines with J gene TRBJ1-6; 8 bases line up with TRBD1. The ends lost 2 bases at V and 8 bases at J; junction bases unmatched: 11. The CDR3 runs 17 residues. CDR1 is KGHSH and CDR2 is LQKENI in the germline V gene. The chain's CDR3 is CASSPSAMTGADSPLHF. The CDR3 DNA sequence: TGTGCCAGCTCACCATCCGCAATGACAGGGGCGGATTCACCCCTCCACTTT.

J is TRBJ2-4 and V is TRBV6-6; D perhaps matches TRBD2 (6 bases). Germline V gene lookup returns CDR1 MNHNY and CDR2 SVGAGI (reference sequence). Trimming stripped 4 bases from V and 3 bases from J, with 16 bases between. The CDR3 runs 16 residues. The chain's CDR3 is CASSSYRGEGKNIQYF. The CDR3 DNA is TGTGCCAGCAGTTCCTATCGCGGGGAAGGCAAAAACATTCAGTACTTC.

This sequence joins TRBV19 and TRBJ2-3; 9 bases align to TRBD1. CDR1 is LNHDA and CDR2 is SQIVND in the germline V gene (reference sequence). CDR3 length: 14 residues. J was trimmed by 4 bases and V by 2 bases; bases with no gene match: 1. CDR3 coding DNA: TGTGCCAGTAGTATAACAGGGGGCCCAGATACGCAGTATTTT. Its protein product is CASSITGGPDTQYF.

The chain couples TRBV5-1 to TRBJ2-7; the D is unclear. Trimming removed 6 bases at V and 3 bases at J, with 7 bases between. The germline gives CDR1 SGHRS, CDR2 YFSETQ. This CDR3 comprises 11 residues. CDR3 residues: CASTAGYEQYF. In nucleotides, the CDR3 is TGCGCCAGCACCGCAGGCTACGAGCAGTACTTC.

The V call is TRBV4-2, the J call TRBJ1-4; D is ambiguous. Trimming removed 0 bases from V and 7 bases from J, with 12 bases in between. CDR1 LGHNA and CDR2 YNFKEQ come from the germline V gene. CDR3 length equals 15 residues. The CDR3 DNA sequence: TGTGCCAGCAGCCAAGAGTTGGGGTACGGTGAAAAACTGTTTTTT. Protein sequence: CASSQELGYGEKLFF.

This clone was picked up one time. The J gene is TRBJ1-1, the V gene TRBV19; D is possibly TRBD1 (6 bases). Germline CDR1 and CDR2: LNHDA and SQIVND (reference sequence). Deletions cut 6 bases from V and 5 bases from J, with 16 bases between. The CDR3 extends over 14 amino acids. The DNA for the CDR3 is TGTGCCAGTAGGGCTGGACAGCTAGAAACTGAAGCTTTCTTT. It is translated as CASRAGQLETEAFF.

The rearrangement links TRBV7-8 to TRBJ1-6; TRBD1 is a possible D gene (6 bases). This CDR3 is 16 amino acids long. The V gene's germline CDR1 is SGHVS and CDR2 FQNEAQ. The V and J ends lost 5 bases and 8 bases respectively, with 19 bases between them. This CDR3 reads CASSAGWGQGYSPLHF. DNA for the CDR3: TGTGCCAGCAGCGCGGGTTGGGGGCAGGGTTATTCACCCCTCCACTTT.

The CDR3 DNA is TGTGCCAGCAGCCCGACCAGGGCCAGGAGGAACACTGAAGCTTTCTTT. Translated: CASSPTRARRNTEAFF. The J gene is TRBJ1-1, the V gene TRBV27, with a possible D match to TRBD1 (5 bases). This CDR3 spans 16 amino acids. Germline CDR1 is MNHEY and CDR2 is SMNVEV (reference sequence). Trimming stripped 6 bases from V and 1 base from J, with 18 bases between.

This sequence joins TRBV18 and TRBJ1-5; D remains ambiguous. This CDR3 comprises 13 residues. Germline-derived CDR1 and CDR2 are KGHSH and LQKENI. Trimming stripped 4 bases from V and 7 bases from J, with 11 bases between. The CDR3 sequence: CASSLHTGQPQHF. CDR3 coding DNA: TGTGCCAGCTCACTACATACTGGGCAGCCCCAGCATTTT.

The chain joins TRBV30 to TRBJ2-5, with D possibly being TRBD1 (6 bases). The CDR3 runs to 13 residues. V lost 0 bases, J lost 4 bases, and 9 bases lay in between. Germline V lookup: CDR1 GTSNPN, CDR2 SVGIG (reference sequence). CDR3 in amino acids: CAWSVGTTETQYF. DNA of the CDR3: TGTGCCTGGAGTGTGGGGACAACAGAGACCCAGTACTTC.

The V and J genes are TRBV2 and TRBJ2-1; TRBD2 is a possible D gene (6 bases). This CDR3 contains 15 residues. V was cut by 8 bases and J by 0 bases, with 14 bases left in between. The germline V gene has CDR1 SNHLY and CDR2 FYNNEI. The CDR3 sequence is CASSAGRRSYNEQFF. CDR3 sequence (DNA): TGTGCCAGCTCGGCGGGGAGGCGCTCCTACAATGAGCAGTTCTTC. The whole variable domain, remainder taken from reference TRBV2 and TRBJ2-1, is EPEVTQTPSHQVTQMGQEVILRCVPISNHLYFYWYRQILGQKVEFLVSFYNNEISEKSEIFDDQFSVERPDGSNFTLKIRSTKLEDSAMYFCASSAGRRSYNEQFFGPGTRLTVL.

This clone was detected once. Compared with germline, one end of the junction differs, possibly owing to a read error. V is TRBV4-2 and J is TRBJ2-7; D is unclear. There are 13 residues in the CDR3. From germline, CDR1 is LGHNA and CDR2 YNFKEQ. The CDR3 DNA reads as TGTGCCAGCAGCTCAACCCCCTCCGACGAGCAGTACTTC. This gives the protein CASSSTPSDEQYF.

As regards this clone: At one of its ends the junction is not consistent with the germline gene, which may arise from a read error. V and J are TRBV5-4 and TRBJ2-7; 11 nucleotides line up with TRBD1. Germline V gives CDR1 SGHNT, CDR2 YYREEE (reference sequence). The length of the CDR3 is 12 residues. The CDR3 coding sequence is TGTGCCAGCAGCCTGGACAGGGGGCGGAGGCACTTC. Protein sequence: CASSLDRGRRHF.